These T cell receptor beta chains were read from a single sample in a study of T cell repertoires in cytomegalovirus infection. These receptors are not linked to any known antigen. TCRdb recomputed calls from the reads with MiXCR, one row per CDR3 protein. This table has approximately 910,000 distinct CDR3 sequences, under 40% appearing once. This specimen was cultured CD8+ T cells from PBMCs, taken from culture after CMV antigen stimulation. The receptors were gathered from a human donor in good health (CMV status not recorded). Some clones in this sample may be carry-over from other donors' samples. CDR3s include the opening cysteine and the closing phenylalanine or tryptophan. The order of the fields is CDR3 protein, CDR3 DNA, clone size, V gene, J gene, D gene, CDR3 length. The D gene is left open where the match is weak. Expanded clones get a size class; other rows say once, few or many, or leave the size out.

CDR3 protein: CSVPGRNYGYTF
CDR3 DNA: TGCAGCGTTCCCGGACGGAACTATGGCTACACCTTC
clone size: few
V gene: TRBV29-1
J gene: TRBJ1-2
D gene: NA
CDR3 length: 12

CDR3 protein: CASRGPFPGQPYGYTF
CDR3 DNA: TGTGCCAGCAGGGGACCGTTTCCGGGACAGCCCTATGGCTACACCTTC
clone size: few
V gene: TRBV6-6
J gene: TRBJ1-2
D gene: TRBD1
CDR3 length: 16

CDR3 protein: CASSLVGSGTQETQYF
CDR3 DNA: TGTGCCAGCAGCTTAGTCGGAAGCGGTACCCAAGAGACCCAGTACTTC
clone size: NA
V gene: TRBV7-2
J gene: TRBJ2-5
D gene: NA
CDR3 length: 16

CDR3 protein: CSARPKGGLYEQFF
CDR3 DNA: TGCAGTGCTAGACCCAAGGGGGGCCTGTATGAGCAGTTCTTC
clone size: few
V gene: TRBV20-1
J gene: TRBJ2-1
D gene: NA
CDR3 length: 14

CDR3 protein: CAGRQGGGNTEAFF
CDR3 DNA: TGTGCCGGTAGACAGGGGGGAGGAAACACTGAAGCTTTCTTT
clone size: few
V gene: TRBV12-3/TRBV12-4
J gene: TRBJ1-1
D gene: TRBD1
CDR3 length: 14

CDR3 protein: CASSPLWGPNHNEQFF
CDR3 DNA: TGTGCCAGCAGTCCCTTATGGGGACCCAATCACAATGAGCAGTTCTTC
clone size: few
V gene: TRBV7-9
J gene: TRBJ2-1
D gene: NA
CDR3 length: 16

CDR3 protein: CASSLGPVGQPQHF
CDR3 DNA: TGTGCCAGCAGCTTAGGGCCTGTGGGTCAGCCCCAGCATTTT
clone size: few
V gene: TRBV11-2
J gene: TRBJ1-5
D gene: NA
CDR3 length: 14

CDR3 protein: CAFRAGPTYEQYF
CDR3 DNA: TGTGCTTTCCGGGCAGGGCCGACCTACGAGCAGTACTTC
clone size: NA
V gene: TRBV2
J gene: TRBJ2-7
D gene: NA
CDR3 length: 13

CDR3 protein: CASSISGVNTEAFF
CDR3 DNA: TGTGCCAGCAGCATCTCGGGAGTGAACACTGAAGCTTTCTTT
clone size: NA
V gene: TRBV9
J gene: TRBJ1-1
D gene: NA
CDR3 length: 14

CDR3 protein: CAISGDPEGVDTGELFF
CDR3 DNA: TGTGCCATCAGCGGAGACCCAGAGGGTGTAGACACCGGGGAGCTGTTTTTT
clone size: many
V gene: TRBV10-3
J gene: TRBJ2-2
D gene: NA
CDR3 length: 17

CDR3 protein: CASSPLVPATGELFF
CDR3 DNA: TGTGCCAGCAGTCCCTTAGTACCAGCCACCGGGGAGCTGTTTTTT
clone size: NA
V gene: TRBV6-2/TRBV6-3
J gene: TRBJ2-2
D gene: NA
CDR3 length: 15

CDR3 protein: CATSEYRPGAKNIQYF
CDR3 DNA: TGTGCCACCAGTGAATACCGCCCAGGGGCCAAAAACATTCAGTACTTC
clone size: few
V gene: TRBV24-1
J gene: TRBJ2-4
D gene: NA
CDR3 length: 16

CDR3 protein: CSARGTGSYEQYF
CDR3 DNA: TGCAGTGCTAGAGGGACAGGATCCTACGAGCAGTACTTC
clone size: NA
V gene: TRBV20-1
J gene: TRBJ2-7
D gene: TRBD1
CDR3 length: 13

CDR3 protein: CASSPLYRLADYTDTQYF
CDR3 DNA: TGTGCCAGCAGCCCACTATATCGACTAGCGGACTACACAGATACGCAGTATTTT
clone size: few
V gene: TRBV9
J gene: TRBJ2-3
D gene: TRBD2
CDR3 length: 18

CDR3 protein: CASSLTGHHSYEQYF
CDR3 DNA: TGTGCCAGCAGTTTAACGGGACACCACTCCTACGAGCAGTACTTC
clone size: few
V gene: TRBV27
J gene: TRBJ2-7
D gene: NA
CDR3 length: 15

CDR3 protein: CASRHSGTSRNTIYF
CDR3 DNA: TGTGCCAGCAGGCATTCCGGGACGTCACGAAACACCATATATTTT
clone size: NA
V gene: TRBV7-2
J gene: TRBJ1-3
D gene: NA
CDR3 length: 15

CDR3 protein: CASSYSGQSIEKLFF
CDR3 DNA: TGTGCCAGCAGCTACTCCGGACAGTCTATTGAAAAACTGTTTTTT
clone size: NA
V gene: TRBV5-3
J gene: TRBJ1-4
D gene: NA
CDR3 length: 15

CDR3 protein: CASSPLIGGGTEAFF
CDR3 DNA: TGTGCCAGCAGCCCCCTTATTGGCGGGGGGACTGAAGCTTTCTTT
clone size: NA
V gene: TRBV7-9
J gene: TRBJ1-1
D gene: NA
CDR3 length: 15

CDR3 protein: CASSVRYSYEQYF
CDR3 DNA: TGTGCCAGTAGTGTTAGGTACTCCTACGAGCAGTACTTC
clone size: NA
V gene: TRBV19
J gene: TRBJ2-7
D gene: NA
CDR3 length: 13

CDR3 protein: CASSWDSRSPLHF
CDR3 DNA: TGCGCCAGCAGCTGGGACAGTAGATCACCCCTCCACTTT
clone size: NA
V gene: TRBV5-1
J gene: TRBJ1-6
D gene: TRBD1
CDR3 length: 13

CDR3 protein: CATSVGGYGGNEQFF
CDR3 DNA: TGTGCCACCAGCGTCGGGGGCTACGGGGGCAATGAGCAGTTCTTC
clone size: few
V gene: TRBV15
J gene: TRBJ2-1
D gene: NA
CDR3 length: 15

CDR3 protein: CASSPAGQGEAFF
CDR3 DNA: TGTGCCAGCAGCCCCGCGGGACAGGGAGAAGCTTTCTTT
clone size: many
V gene: TRBV7-6
J gene: TRBJ1-1
D gene: TRBD1
CDR3 length: 13

CDR3 protein: CASEGSEGTEAFF
CDR3 DNA: TGTGCCAGCGAGGGGTCCGAGGGGACCGAAGCTTTCTTT
clone size: NA
V gene: TRBV25-1
J gene: TRBJ1-1
D gene: NA
CDR3 length: 13

CDR3 protein: CASSQTGTGGEQYF
CDR3 DNA: TGCGCCAGCAGCCAAACCGGGACAGGGGGCGAGCAGTACTTC
clone size: NA
V gene: TRBV4-1
J gene: TRBJ2-7
D gene: TRBD1
CDR3 length: 14

CDR3 protein: CASSPVLPSPDTQYF
CDR3 DNA: TGTGCCAGCAGTCCCGTCCTCCCGTCCCCCGATACGCAGTATTTT
clone size: few
V gene: TRBV12-3/TRBV12-4
J gene: TRBJ2-3
D gene: NA
CDR3 length: 15

CDR3 protein: CASRTAGYPNSPLHF
CDR3 DNA: TGTGCCAGCAGGACAGCAGGGTACCCTAATTCACCCCTCCACTTT
clone size: few
V gene: TRBV2
J gene: TRBJ1-6
D gene: NA
CDR3 length: 15

CDR3 protein: CASSYSRTGVDNEQFF
CDR3 DNA: TGTGCCAGCAGTTACTCTCGGACAGGGGTCGACAATGAGCAGTTCTTC
clone size: few
V gene: TRBV6-6
J gene: TRBJ2-1
D gene: TRBD1
CDR3 length: 16

CDR3 protein: CASRATGRGEGQFF
CDR3 DNA: TGTGCCAGCAGGGCCACAGGGCGCGGGGAAGGGCAGTTCTTC
clone size: NA
V gene: TRBV28
J gene: TRBJ2-1
D gene: NA
CDR3 length: 14

CDR3 protein: CASSLYGAAHYEQYF
CDR3 DNA: TGTGCCAGCAGTTTATACGGGGCAGCCCACTACGAGCAATACTTC
clone size: NA
V gene: TRBV27
J gene: TRBJ2-7
D gene: NA
CDR3 length: 15

CDR3 protein: CASSYGTGEDQPQHF
CDR3 DNA: TGTGCCAGCAGTTACGGGACAGGGGAGGATCAGCCCCAGCATTTT
clone size: few
V gene: TRBV6-2/TRBV6-3
J gene: TRBJ1-5
D gene: TRBD1
CDR3 length: 15

CDR3 protein: CASSPRARRADTQYF
CDR3 DNA: TGTGCCAGCAGTCCCCGGGCCCGAAGGGCAGATACGCAGTATTTT
clone size: few
V gene: TRBV27
J gene: TRBJ2-3
D gene: NA
CDR3 length: 15